Many counts were recorded for the clone carrying this TCR beta chain. Its specificity is not known. As it was prepared, the TCRbeta library received unique molecular identifiers. TCRdb called the PCR reads again in MiXCR, with one record for every CDR3 protein. Of roughly 240,000 distinct CDR3 sequences in the sample, roughly 8% are singletons; the top ten hold 6.3%. This sample was included in a study of T-cell reconstitution after alpha-beta-depleted transplantation in children. General study points: It was newly produced T cells that mostly accounted for T-cell counts and diversity one year after transplant. There were reportedly several hundred expanded graft clones from which alpha-beta T cells came about two months after transplant. Certain patients had high TCRbeta diversity at day 60, and it came from recipient T cells and thymic progenitors that survived.

The length of the CDR3 is 12 residues. CDR1 and CDR2 from the germline V gene are SQVTM and ANQGSEA. Germline trimming cut 1 base from V and 6 bases from J; bases unmatched to any gene: 1. This TCR was recovered from a male patient aged 5 to 17 who had a stem cell transplant for acute lymphoblastic leukemia, so the T cells may come from the graft donor. The sequencing here drew on PBMCs, mostly from graft donor cells, taken 180 days after TCRalphabeta/CD19-depleted stem cell transplant. The J gene is TRBJ1-2, the V gene TRBV29-1; 8 nucleotides line up with TRBD1. CDR3 in amino acids: CSVEGTGHGYTF. Here the CDR3 DNA reads TGCAGCGTTGAAGGGACAGGGCATGGCTACACCTTC.